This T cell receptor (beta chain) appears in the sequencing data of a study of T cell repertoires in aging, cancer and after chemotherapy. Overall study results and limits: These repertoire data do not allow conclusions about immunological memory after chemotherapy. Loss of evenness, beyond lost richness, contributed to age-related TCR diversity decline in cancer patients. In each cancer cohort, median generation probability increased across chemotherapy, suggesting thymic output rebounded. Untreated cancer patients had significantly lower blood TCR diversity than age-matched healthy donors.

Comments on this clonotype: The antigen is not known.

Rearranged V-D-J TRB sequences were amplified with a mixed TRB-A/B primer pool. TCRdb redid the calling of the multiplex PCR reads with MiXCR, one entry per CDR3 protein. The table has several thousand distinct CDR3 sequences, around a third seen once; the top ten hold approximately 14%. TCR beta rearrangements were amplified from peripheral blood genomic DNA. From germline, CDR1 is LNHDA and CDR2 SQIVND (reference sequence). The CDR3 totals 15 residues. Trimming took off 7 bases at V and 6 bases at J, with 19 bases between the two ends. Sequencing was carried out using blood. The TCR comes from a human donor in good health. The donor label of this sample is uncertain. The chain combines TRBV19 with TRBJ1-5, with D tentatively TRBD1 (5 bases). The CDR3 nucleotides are TGTGCCAGTAACCAGTTCTCGGGGGGAGTTCAGCCCCAGCATTTT. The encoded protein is CASNQFSGGVQPQHF.